The count of the clone carrying this TCR beta chain is one. Its specificity is not known. The data were taken from a study of CD8+ T cells in alopecia areata. The study's findings and limits: The study found higher clonality in lesional than normal scalp, especially in alopecia totalis/universalis.

Once RNA had been extracted, it was reverse transcribed into cDNA to act as the sequencing template. The data were produced by immunoSEQ multiplex PCR, yet TCRdb's version contains in-frame clones alone and is incomplete. The sample consists of fewer than 200,000 clones, less than 70% of them appearing once. Documented treatment: oral pan-JAK inhibitor, 5-10 mg twice daily. Patients with alopecia areata provided lesional scalp punch biopsies as well as peripheral blood. The sequence was collected from a human donor with alopecia areata. The sequencing used CD4+ T cells sorted from blood, collected at week 24, from a patient treated with tofacitinib.

CDR3 bases: TGCGCCAGCAGTCCCGGGACAGGGGAAAACATTCAGTACTTC. This gives the protein CASSPGTGENIQYF. The gene calls are TRBV5-1 and TRBJ2-4, with 10 nucleotides matching TRBD1. Losses at the gene ends were 5 bases for V and 5 bases for J; bases not matched to a gene: 4. CDR1 is SGHRS and CDR2 is YFSETQ in the germline V gene. The CDR3 is 14 amino acids.